This entry is about one T cell receptor beta chain. Its cognate antigen is unknown. Sample-barcoded 5' priming and a J-beta primer mix drove a second PCR of roughly 7 to 11 cycles. TCRdb re-called the 5' RACE reads with MiXCR, one entry per CDR3 protein. Among more than 600,000 distinct CDR3 sequences listed, approximately 25% were seen once. These data are taken from a study of blood T cells in healthy people across ages. Regarding the study as a whole: Roughly linear declines in TCR beta diversity per million T cells occurred with age.

The trim removed 4 bases at V and 4 bases at J, leaving 9 bases unmatched. The CDR3 is 16 residues long. Germline V gene lookup returns CDR1 SGHKS and CDR2 YYEKEE (reference sequence). These data also featured in a second study, about T cells of mothers and their children. This second study notes: At around 1.4 ug per 15 ul, all of the extracted RNA went into cDNA synthesis. No clones detected were persistent microchimeric T cell clones.

The chain is built from TRBV5-5 and TRBJ1-1, with TRBD1 identical over 11 bases. This TCR derives from a boy between 10 and 17 years old in good health. Sequenced input: blood. CDR3 residues: CASSINSGTGGTEAFF. As DNA, the CDR3 is TGTGCCAGCAGCATAAACTCCGGGACAGGGGGCACTGAAGCTTTCTTT.